This T cell receptor beta chain was profiled in a study of blood T cell repertoires in COVID-19. Across the whole study: Sites in the United States, Italy and Spain provided acute and convalescent COVID-19 samples. PBMCs, B-cell-depleted T cells, or T cells were the source of the cDNA or gDNA that made up the material.

Authors' analysis steps: Counts of nucleated cells, estimated from reference gene primer amplification, were obtained. Here immunoSEQ multiplex PCR was the method, and the copy in TCRdb shows in-frame clones only, minus some. The V and J calls and clone size are taken from that table; D and trimming were inferred from the DNA. This table has under 250,000 clones, approximately 86% appearing once. Germline CDR1 SGHRS, CDR2 YFSETQ. The CDR3 has 14 residues. V lost 2 bases to trimming and J lost 5 bases; unmatched junction nucleotides: 3. Sequenced: peripheral blood. The chain recombines TRBV5-1 with TRBJ1-4, with 7 positions matching TRBD1. The sequence derives from an older woman who had recovered from COVID-19. The CDR3 loop is CASSLQGQNEKLFF. The CDR3 coding sequence is TGCGCCAGCAGCTTACAGGGACAGAATGAAAAACTGTTTTTT.